The rows below give T cell receptor beta chains drawn from one sample of a study of T cell responses to AZD1222 COVID-19 vaccine. Profiling relied on immunoSEQ multiplex PCR, and the TCRdb table lists in-frame clones only, not all of them. The data contain roughly 150,000 clones, roughly 94% of them singletons. The source material was peripheral blood, sampled 28 days after the second AZD1222 dose. The receptors were sampled from an adult who received the AZD1222 COVID-19 vaccine. Each CDR3 is given with its conserved first and last residue. Clone size is shown for a subset of rows, as once, few, many or a class of expanded clone.

V gene: TRBV20-1; clone size: .; CDR3 protein: CSASTGAYYYGYTF
V gene: TRBV6-5; clone size: .; CDR3 protein: CASSYSGTSGTDTQYF
V gene: TRBV2; clone size: .; CDR3 protein: CASSGAGGGLWETQYF
V gene: TRBV2; clone size: .; CDR3 protein: CASNIEVIGTEAFF
V gene: TRBV2; clone size: .; CDR3 protein: CASSEGGNYEQYF
V gene: TRBV7-9; clone size: .; CDR3 protein: CASSSPLKSYEQYF
V gene: TRBV6-6; clone size: .; CDR3 protein: CASSYGAGGTPQHF
V gene: TRBV29-1; clone size: .; CDR3 protein: CSVGRTGNTGELFF
V gene: TRBV10-3; clone size: .; CDR3 protein: CAISQGRGNQPQHF
V gene: TRBV18; clone size: once; CDR3 protein: CASSPQGARQPQHF
V gene: TRBV3-1/TRBV3-2; clone size: .; CDR3 protein: CASRLQGHNEKLFF
V gene: TRBV29-1; clone size: .; CDR3 protein: CSVEGDSNTDTQYF
V gene: TRBV6-1; clone size: .; CDR3 protein: CASSEEYGLNQPQHF
V gene: TRBV14; clone size: .; CDR3 protein: CASSHGYSYEQYF
V gene: TRBV5-8; clone size: .; CDR3 protein: CASKWGPPYNEQFF
V gene: TRBV5-1; clone size: .; CDR3 protein: CASSPTVDMPQHF
V gene: TRBV14; clone size: .; CDR3 protein: CASTPGGESNQPQHF
V gene: TRBV6-5; clone size: .; CDR3 protein: CASSYRQSSLETQYF
V gene: TRBV5-5; clone size: .; CDR3 protein: CASSLAGQSYNEQFF
V gene: TRBV5-5; clone size: .; CDR3 protein: CASSLMVGVRSEAFF
V gene: TRBV5-1; clone size: .; CDR3 protein: CASSLGGDSYEQYF
V gene: TRBV11-2; clone size: .; CDR3 protein: CASTKWIQGSSYEQYF
V gene: TRBV2; clone size: .; CDR3 protein: CASSIAGGGNYGYTF
V gene: TRBV20-1; clone size: once; CDR3 protein: CSVPSNTEAFF
V gene: TRBV5-5; clone size: .; CDR3 protein: CASSLYGGGYNEQFF
V gene: TRBV19; clone size: .; CDR3 protein: CASSTSPFPGTHEQFF
V gene: TRBV19; clone size: .; CDR3 protein: CASSISTGGSPLHF
V gene: TRBV6-6; clone size: .; CDR3 protein: CASTGSGGHYNEQFF
V gene: TRBV30; clone size: .; CDR3 protein: CAWSRGGLVREQFF
V gene: TRBV2; clone size: .; CDR3 protein: CASSGQGDTEAFF
V gene: TRBV30; clone size: .; CDR3 protein: CAWSVGTGHGYTF
V gene: TRBV19; clone size: .; CDR3 protein: CASTPSTGFNYGYTF
V gene: TRBV2; clone size: .; CDR3 protein: CASSVRTGEGGNQPQHF
V gene: TRBV12-3/TRBV12-4; clone size: once; CDR3 protein: CASGIAYEQYF
V gene: TRBV5-3; clone size: .; CDR3 protein: CARTLYPRTGRWYGYTF